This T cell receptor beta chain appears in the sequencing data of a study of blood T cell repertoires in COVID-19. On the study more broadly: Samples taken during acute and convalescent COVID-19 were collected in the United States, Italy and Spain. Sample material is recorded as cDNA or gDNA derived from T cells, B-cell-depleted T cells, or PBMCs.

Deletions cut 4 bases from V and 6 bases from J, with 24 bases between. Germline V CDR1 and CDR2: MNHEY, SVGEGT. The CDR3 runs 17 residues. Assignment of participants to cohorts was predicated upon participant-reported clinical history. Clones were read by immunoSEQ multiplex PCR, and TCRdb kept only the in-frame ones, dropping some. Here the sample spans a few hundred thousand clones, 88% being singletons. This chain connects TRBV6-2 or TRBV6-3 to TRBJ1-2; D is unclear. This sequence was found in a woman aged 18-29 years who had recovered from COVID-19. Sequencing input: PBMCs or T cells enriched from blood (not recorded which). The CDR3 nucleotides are TGTGCCAGCAGTTTTCGCACCGAGCGGAGCGCTACTAATGGCTACACCTTC. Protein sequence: CASSFRTERSATNGYTF.